This T cell receptor beta chain was profiled in a study of blood T cells in healthy people across ages (dated by TCRdb to about 2015). Study-wide context: In model experiments, template switching captured about one uniquely barcoded TCR beta cDNA molecule for every two T cells. To track age-related changes in TCR beta repertoire diversity, the study relied on deep sequencing normalized with unique cDNA molecular identifiers. The donors were split into four age groups: young (average about 15 years), middle-aged (39), aged (roughly 65) and long-lived (approximately 80). To avoid experimental bias, donors of different ages were spread randomly across the sequencing lanes. The study analyzed two additional independent replicas of 1 million unique cDNA reads from the same blood draw for two donors, one aged 18 to 29 and one aged 80 or older. General conclusions and limits of the study: Because profiling used bulk unsorted PBMCs, naive and antigen-experienced compartments could not be compared conclusively. Donor CMV infection status was unknown, potentially confounding age-related changes in expanded clonotypes. Observed TCR beta diversity per million T cells fell roughly linearly with age, and a significant reduction was already apparent by age around 40. A strong correlation was found between observed TCR beta diversity and the percentage of naive T cells measured by flow cytometry. Compared with the aged group, the long-lived group had more naive CD4+ T cells, fewer expanded clones and increased TCR diversity, a pattern suggesting age selection. Estimates of total diversity from one million sequenced T cells were regarded as lower bounds and underestimates.

The 39 donors, aged roughly 6 to 95 years, were systemically healthy Caucasian individuals from Russia. Each donor gave around 9.5 milliliters of peripheral blood, collected into EDTA-treated Vacutainer tubes. Ficoll-Paque density-gradient centrifugation was used to isolate PBMCs, with at least 6.5 million per sample. Total RNA was extracted from PBMCs with Trizol reagent, with at least 6 micrograms obtained per sample. For every donor, an aliquot of PBMCs went through flow cytometry to measure the percentages of naive CD45RAhigh/CD27high T cells. Including cysteine and phenylalanine, the CDR3 has 9 amino acids. This entry keeps only the CDR3 DNA: 27 bases, framed from base 1. V and J are truncated by 11 bases and 10 bases respectively, leaving an intervening sequence of 9 bases. Per the germline V gene, SNHLY is the CDR1 and FYNNEI is the CDR2. Libraries came from 5' RACE. This sample was sequenced with an Illumina HiSeq 2500. A second PCR of roughly 7 to 11 cycles was run with a J-beta primer mix and a sample-barcoded 5' primer. Each TCR beta cDNA molecule received a unique molecular identifier from a template-switch 5' adaptor carrying 12 random nucleotides. At least 2.5 million CDR3-containing paired-end reads were obtained from each sample. First-strand cDNA was synthesized from all RNA with the Mint cDNA synthesis kit, primed by a TRBC-specific oligonucleotide. Following uracil-DNA glycosylase treatment, all cDNA underwent a first 18-cycle PCR with the universal primers M1SS and BC2_uni_R. On the authors' methods: Normalization of each sample was performed by random selection of 1 million high-quality reads, each carrying a distinct molecular identifier. Reads with shared molecular identifiers were discarded instead of being binned into consensus sequences. MiTCR, run with a Q25 quality threshold and the strictest error-elimination algorithm, handled CDR3 identification, clonotype clustering and error correction. A nonparametric unseen species model with Euler transformation was used to estimate lower-bound total TCR beta diversity. Using fastp at Q25 and MiXCR, TCRdb reprocessed the public reads and kept productive beta chains. Rows merge per CDR3 protein into single entries with the most common DNA and genes. The authors' filters were not applied to this entry. The sample records hundreds of thousands of distinct CDR3 sequences, about half of which are singletons. Of the sample, roughly a third is held by the ten largest clones.

Details on this clonotype: This receptor's antigen is unknown. No much larger clone is present one base from it, and per-base qualities are unavailable.

The chain is encoded by TRBV2 joined to TRBJ2-1, and possibly TRBD2, on 6 matching bases. This clonotype was obtained from an older woman in good health. The sequenced sample was blood. Here is the DNA: TGTGCCGTTACTAGCGAGCAGTTCTTC. It encodes CAVTSEQFF.